This passage covers 23 T cell receptor beta chains from one sample sequenced in a study of blood T cell repertoires in COVID-19. Clones were sequenced by immunoSEQ multiplex PCR, and TCRdb holds only the in-frame ones, with some missing. The sample includes about 140,000 clones, about 87% seen only once; the top ten take around 1.7%. Sequencing was done on a sample of peripheral blood. The receptor set was obtained from a woman in her fifties or sixties with acute or convalescent COVID-19.

Concerning this clone itself: This specimen includes other DNA sequences encoding the same CDR3. The CDR3 coding sequence is TGTGCCAGCTCACCCGGCGGGAACACTGAAGCTTTCTTT. Translating gives CASSPGGNTEAFF. The chain recombines TRBV18 with TRBJ1-1; D is unclear. V was shortened by 3 bases and J by 1 base, with 6 bases between the two germline ends. Germline V lookup: CDR1 KGHSH, CDR2 LQKENI. There are 13 residues in the CDR3. Looking up the rest from reference TRBV18 and TRBJ1-1 gives the full variable domain: NAGVMQNPRHLVRRRGQEARLRCSPMKGHSHVYWYRQLPEEGLKFMVYLQKENIIDESGMPKERFSAEFPKEGPSILRIQQVVRGDSAAYFCASSPGGNTEAFFGQGTRLTVV.

V and J are TRBV19 and TRBJ1-4, with TRBD1 as a possible D gene (5 bases). The CDR3 covers 14 residues. Germline assignment: CDR1 LNHDA and CDR2 SQIVND (reference sequence). Trimming removed 6 bases at V and 0 bases at J, with 8 bases between. As DNA, the CDR3 is TGTGCCAGTAGGACAGACGCAACTAATGAAAAACTGTTTTTT. Residues: CASRTDATNEKLFF.

This chain connects TRBV7-9 to TRBJ1-6; 7 bases agree with TRBD1. The J segment lost 8 bases and the V segment lost 1 base, leaving 2 bases of the junction unmatched. The CDR3 runs 14 residues. CDR1 is SEHNR and CDR2 is FQNEAQ in the germline V gene (reference sequence). DNA of the CDR3: TGTGCCAGCAGCTTAGTGCAGGGGGATTCACCCCTCCACTTT. It translates to CASSLVQGDSPLHF.

V usage is TRBV18 and J usage is TRBJ1-2, with D perhaps TRBD1 (6 bases). CDR3 length: 15 amino acids. Trimming stripped 1 base from V and 8 bases from J, with 17 bases between. Germline values: CDR1 KGHSH, CDR2 LQKENI. The CDR3, as DNA: TGTGCCAGCTCACCACTTACAGGGAGCTGGGGAGGCTACACCTTC. Amino acid sequence: CASSPLTGSWGGYTF.

This chain connects TRBV7-3 to TRBJ2-7; the D gene is possibly TRBD2 (5 bases). This CDR3 spans 13 amino acids. Germline lookup yields CDR1 SGHTA and CDR2 FQGTGA. V lost 5 bases and J lost 4, with 12 bases in between. DNA of the CDR3: TGTGCCAGCAGCCCCGGACGGGATTACGAGCAGTACTTC. This translates into CASSPGRDYEQYF.

The rearrangement uses TRBV4-2 and TRBJ2-2; 9 bases fit TRBD2. V gave up 0 bases and J gave up 4 bases; unmatched junction bases: 9. This CDR3 is 18 amino acids long. The germline V gene encodes CDR1 LGHNA and CDR2 YNFKEQ. The CDR3 here is CASSQEIMAGGRTGELFF. CDR3 bases: TGTGCCAGCAGCCAAGAAATAATGGCGGGGGGGCGCACCGGGGAGCTGTTTTTT.

The gene calls are TRBV19 and TRBJ2-4; D not resolved. V was cut by 5 bases and J by 0 bases, with 14 bases left in between. The CDR3 is 16 residues long. Per the germline V gene, CDR1 is LNHDA and CDR2 is SQIVND (reference sequence). In nucleotides, the CDR3 is TGTGCCAGTAGTCTCGGAGACTTAATAGCCAAAAACATTCAGTACTTC. Translating it yields CASSLGDLIAKNIQYF.

The chain is built from TRBV6-5 and TRBJ2-1; no definite D call. Trimming removed 7 bases from V and 0 bases from J, with 13 bases in between. The CDR3 consists of 15 residues. Germline V gene data show CDR1 as MNHEY and CDR2 as SVGAGI. The DNA of the CDR3 is TGTGCCAGCACCCCGTTCTACAGCTCCTACAATGAGCAGTTCTTC. Translated, it gives CASTPFYSSYNEQFF.

The CDR3 nucleotides read TGTGCCAGCAGAGCGACAGTTTTGGCGTTCCAGTACTTC. Encoded protein: CASRATVLAFQYF. The chain links TRBV28 to TRBJ2-7; perhaps TRBD1 as D (5 bases). Trimming left V 6 bases short and J 10 bases short, with 19 bases between. CDR3 length equals 13 residues. In germline, CDR1 is MDHEN, CDR2 SYDVKM.

This clone is a singleton in its sample. The rearrangement links TRBV7-3 to TRBJ2-5; 7 bases map to TRBD1. Germline lookup yields CDR1 SGHTA and CDR2 FQGTGA. This CDR3 region has 13 residues. V dropped 4 bases and J dropped 5; count of bases not matched to a gene: 4. The CDR3 sequence is CASSSTTGETQYF. As DNA, the CDR3 is TGTGCCAGCAGCTCTACGACAGGGGAGACCCAGTACTTC.

This clone has only a few counts. Other DNA sequences in this specimen translate into the identical CDR3. For the CDR3, the DNA is TGTGCCACCAGCAGAGATAGCTACGAGCAGTACTTC. Translation gives CATSRDSYEQYF. The chain has TRBV15 and TRBJ2-7; D unclear. V was shortened by 0 bases and J by 3 bases, with 3 bases between the two germline ends. The CDR3 runs 12 residues. The germline V gene has CDR1 LNHNV and CDR2 YYDKDF (reference sequence).

The chain uses TRBV13 and TRBJ1-4, with D possibly being TRBD1 (6 bases). The length of the CDR3 is 14 residues. CDR1 and CDR2 from the germline V gene are PRHDT and FYEKMQ (reference sequence). With 2 bases removed from V and 6 bases from J, the gap between germline ends came to 10 bases. CDR3 in amino acids: CASSLYRQDEKLFF. CDR3 nucleotides: TGTGCCAGCAGCTTATACCGACAGGATGAAAAACTGTTTTTT.

This clone appeared a single time. The chain has TRBV27 and TRBJ2-1; the match to TRBD1 covers 8 bases. Germline CDR1 is MNHEY and CDR2 is SMNVEV (reference sequence). There are 16 residues in the CDR3. Unmatched junction bases numbered 12, after V lost 6 bases and J lost 5 bases. The CDR3 spells CASSYLRTGLNNEQFF. As DNA, the CDR3 is TGTGCCAGCAGCTACCTAAGGACAGGGCTCAACAATGAGCAGTTCTTC.

This rearrangement joins TRBV28 to TRBJ2-1; 8 positions agree with TRBD2. Trimming removed 4 bases from V and 2 bases from J; junction bases left unmatched: 4. The CDR3 has 15 residues. CDR1 and CDR2 (germline): MDHEN, SYDVKM. DNA for the CDR3: TGTGCCAGCAGTTCTAGCGGGTTCCCCTACAATGAGCAGTTCTTC. Residues: CASSSSGFPYNEQFF.

The chain links TRBV5-4 to TRBJ2-2; 9 nucleotides match TRBD1. Trimming took 4 bases from V and 4 from J; bases not matched to a gene: 8. CDR1 is SGHNT, CDR2 YYREEE, per germline (reference sequence). This CDR3 is built from 16 residues. The CDR3 nucleotides read TGTGCCAGCAGCCCACCGGGACAGGGAATCACCGGGGAGCTGTTTTTT. The encoded protein is CASSPPGQGITGELFF.

This clone was observed a single time. The CDR3 loop reads CASSLGVPRETQYF. DNA for the CDR3: TGTGCCAGCAGTTTGGGAGTACCTAGGGAGACCCAGTACTTC. The genes are TRBV28 and TRBJ2-5; TRBD2 is a possible D gene (5 bases). The CDR3 is 14 residues long. V lost 3 bases to trimming and J lost 5 bases, with 13 bases between them. The V gene's germline CDR1 is MDHEN and CDR2 SYDVKM.

The rearrangement joins TRBV6-5 to TRBJ1-1, with 7 nucleotides matching TRBD1. Germline V CDR1 and CDR2: MNHEY, SVGAGI. The CDR3 loop spans 13 amino acids. V was pared by 7 bases and J by 5 bases, with 7 bases of the junction left unmatched. CDR3 bases: TGTGCCAGCATTTCGACAGGGAAGACTGAAGCTTTCTTT. Its translation is CASISTGKTEAFF.

The chain links TRBV19 to TRBJ1-3; D gene ambiguous. With 7 bases removed from V and 0 bases from J, the gap between germline ends came to 13 bases. The V gene's germline CDR1 is LNHDA and CDR2 SQIVND (reference sequence). The CDR3 spans 15 residues. The DNA for the CDR3 is TGTGCCAGTACCCCCTACAGCCTCTCTGGAAACACCATATATTTT. It codes for CASTPYSLSGNTIYF.

This sequence joins TRBV10-3 and TRBJ1-2, with a weak D call TRBD1 (6 bases). The CDR3 runs to 16 residues. V was trimmed by 7 bases and J by 2 bases, leaving 20 bases between them. Germline V CDR1 and CDR2: ENHRY, SYGVKD. CDR3 loop: CAITRGGGAQNYGYTF. DNA of the CDR3: TGTGCCATCACACGGGGAGGGGGGGCACAGAACTATGGCTACACCTTC.

This clone appeared a single time. The chain recombines TRBV10-3 with TRBJ2-3, with no clear D. The CDR3 length is 14 residues. CDR1 is ENHRY and CDR2 is SYGVKD in the germline V gene. Trimming stripped 9 bases from V and 4 bases from J, with 17 bases between. For the CDR3, the DNA is TGTGCCATGGCACCTCGAGGAAGCGCAGATACGCAGTATTTT. This codes for CAMAPRGSADTQYF.

The chain is built from TRBV19 and TRBJ1-5, with 8 bases aligning to TRBD1. V trimming: 4 bases; J trimming: 8 bases; junction bases outside the gene matches: 16. Looked up from germline, CDR1 is LNHDA and CDR2 is SQIVND (reference sequence). The CDR3 length is 17 residues. CDR3 nucleotide sequence: TGTGCCAGTAGTACCCCCGTGGGTCCAGGGGGCAGAAAGCCCCAGCATTTT. Residues: CASSTPVGPGGRKPQHF.

The V gene is TRBV5-1, the J gene TRBJ1-2, with TRBD1 matching 8 bases. In germline, CDR1 is SGHRS, CDR2 YFSETQ. The CDR3 consists of 14 residues. The trim removed 4 bases at V and 0 bases at J, leaving 2 bases unmatched. The CDR3 DNA follows: TGCGCCAGCAGCCGGGACAGGTCTAACTATGGCTACACCTTC. Protein product: CASSRDRSNYGYTF. Using reference TRBV5-1 and TRBJ1-2 for the parts outside the CDR3, the full variable domain is KAGVTQTPRYLIKTRGQQVTLSCSPISGHRSVSWYQQTPGQGLQFLFEYFSETQRNKGNFPGRFSGRQFSNSRSEMNVSTLELGDSALYLCASSRDRSNYGYTFGSGTRLTVV.

There are a few counts of this clone. The chain recombines TRBV5-1 with TRBJ1-6; TRBD1 aligns across 9 bases. The germline V gene encodes CDR1 SGHRS and CDR2 YFSETQ. This CDR3 is 15 amino acids long. The J segment lost 9 bases and the V segment lost 3 bases, leaving 7 bases of the junction unmatched. CDR3 region: CASSSPGQGGSPLHF. In nucleotides, the CDR3 is TGCGCCAGCAGCTCCCCGGGACAGGGAGGTTCACCCCTCCACTTT.